These 8 T cell receptor beta chains originate from one sample sequenced in a study of T cells in Graves' hyperthyroidism and ophthalmopathy. Researchers amplified the TCR beta CDR3 regions from RNA transcripts. The HTBI primer set drove a first-round RT-PCR of the TCR CDR3. TCRdb used MiXCR to reprocess the multiplex PCR reads, holding one entry per CDR3 protein. The repertoire includes about 640,000 distinct CDR3 sequences, approximately 14% of them detected once, and 12% sits in the top ten. The sample consisted of blood. The receptor set was obtained from a woman in her 50s with Graves' ophthalmopathy.

This clonotype was seen at least ten times. V and J are TRBV6-2 or TRBV6-3 and TRBJ2-3; TRBD2 matches 8 bases. Germline CDR1 is MNHEY and CDR2 is SVGEGT. After removal of 4 bases from V and 4 bases from J, the junction contained 4 bases not matched to a gene. The CDR3 covers 14 residues. CDR3 DNA: TGTGCCAGCAGTTCCATGGGACTAGCAGATACGCAGTATTTT. Translation: CASSSMGLADTQYF.

The rearrangement joins TRBV24-1 to TRBJ2-5, with D unresolved. The V gene's germline CDR1 is KGHDR and CDR2 SFDVKD. The V gene lost 1 base and the J gene lost 2 bases, with 1 base spanning the gap. This CDR3 region has 12 residues. The CDR3 loop reads CATSDLQETQYF. In DNA, the CDR3 is TGTGCCACCAGTGATTTACAAGAGACCCAGTACTTC.

This clonotype was seen ten or more times. This sequence joins TRBV12-3 or TRBV12-4 and TRBJ2-1, with 13 bases fitting TRBD2. Trimming took 2 bases from V and 6 from J; bases not matched to a gene: 10. The CDR3 covers 18 residues. The DNA of the CDR3 is TGTGCCAGCAGTTTAATGTCACTAGCGGGAGGGTATAGCAATGAGCAGTTCTTC. Translating it yields CASSLMSLAGGYSNEQFF.

The chain has TRBV20-1 and TRBJ2-7; D call uncertain. The germline V gene has CDR1 DFQATT and CDR2 SNEGSKA (reference sequence). The CDR3 loop spans 13 amino acids. Trimming took 6 bases from V and 4 from J, leaving 16 bases between them. The CDR3 DNA follows: TGCAGTGCCCCGACTGGCGGAAGTTACGAGCAGTACTTC. Its translation is CSAPTGGSYEQYF.

This clonotype occurred a few times. The gene calls are TRBV16 and TRBJ2-5, with unresolved D. Germline V lookup: CDR1 KGHSY, CDR2 FQNENV. This CDR3 contains 16 residues. Trimming cost V 2 bases and J 2 bases, with 15 bases left between them. DNA for the CDR3: TGTGCCAGCAGCCAAGTGACCCCGTTTAGACAAGAGACCCAGTACTTC. Translating it yields CASSQVTPFRQETQYF.

The gene calls are TRBV7-2 and TRBJ2-2; 10 bases align to TRBD2. CDR1 and CDR2 (germline): SGHTA, FQGNSA. Trimming took 6 bases from V and 4 from J; bases not matched to a gene: 17. The CDR3 has 19 residues. CDR3 sequence: CASRSFRAGGFTSTGELFF. In DNA, the CDR3 is TGTGCCAGCAGGTCTTTCCGAGCGGGAGGGTTTACGAGCACCGGGGAGCTGTTTTTT.

The chain combines TRBV30 with TRBJ2-4; D gene uncertain. Trimming took off 0 bases at V and 2 bases at J, with 8 bases between the two ends. Per germline, CDR1 GTSNPN and CDR2 SVGIG (reference sequence). This CDR3 spans 14 amino acids. CDR3 DNA: TGTGCCTGGAGTGTTGGTGGGACCAAAAACATTCAGTACTTC. Protein: CAWSVGGTKNIQYF.

This clonotype showed up many times. This chain uses TRBV3-1 with TRBJ2-3, with a possible D match to TRBD2 (5 bases). Germline V lookup: CDR1 LGHDT, CDR2 YNNKEL (reference sequence). Trimming removed 0 bases at V and 9 bases at J, with 10 bases between. There are 13 residues in the CDR3. Here the CDR3 reads CASSQDLASTQYF. The CDR3 coding sequence is TGTGCCAGCAGCCAAGATCTAGCTTCCACGCAGTATTTT.